The 15 T cell receptor beta chains below come from one sample, sequenced in a study of shared clonotypes between healthy human individuals. Libraries were prepared by immunoSEQ multiplex PCR; TCRdb keeps only in-frame clonotypes and omits some of them. The sample contains 330,000 or so clones, around 67% of which appear only once. Sequencing was carried out using memory CD4+ T cells sorted from blood. Sample subset: CD45RA-negative fraction. Receptors were obtained from a man aged 25-45 years in good health.

In this sample, this clone turned up a few times. The chain links TRBV5-1 to TRBJ2-1; 7 bases fit TRBD1. Germline V gene data show CDR1 as SGHRS and CDR2 as YFSETQ. This CDR3 has 15 amino acids. V shed 5 bases, J shed 5 bases, and the junction held 10 bases outside the gene matches. CDR3 DNA sequence: TGCGCCAGCAGTGCACAGGGGTCGGTTAACAATGAGCAGTTCTTC. As protein: CASSAQGSVNNEQFF.

This sequence joins TRBV2 and TRBJ1-4; 7 bases match TRBD1. Looked up from germline, CDR1 is SNHLY and CDR2 is FYNNEI. V was pared by 4 bases and J by 7 bases, with 0 bases of the junction left unmatched. The length of the CDR3 is 12 residues. The CDR3 DNA reads TGTGCCAGCAGTGGGGACAGTGAAAAACTGTTTTTT. It codes for CASSGDSEKLFF.

This clone was observed a handful of times. The genes are TRBV11-2 and TRBJ2-2, with TRBD2 matching 7 bases. The CDR3 consists of 16 residues. V dropped 1 base and J dropped 4; count of bases not matched to a gene: 6. CDR1 and CDR2 (germline): SGHAT, FQNNGV. CDR3 DNA sequence: TGTGCCAGCAGCTTAGTGGGAGGGGCAAGCACCGGGGAGCTGTTTTTT. Translation: CASSLVGGASTGELFF. The whole variable domain, filled in from reference TRBV11-2 and TRBJ2-2, reads EAGVAQSPRYKIIEKRQSVAFWCNPISGHATLYWYQQILGQGPKLLIQFQNNGVVDDSQLPKDRFSAERLKGVDSTLKIQPAKLEDSAVYLCASSLVGGASTGELFFGEGSRLTVL.

As for this clone: A far larger clone lies a single base away; this is likely a read error. V usage is TRBV7-2 and J usage is TRBJ2-5, with unresolved D. Germline CDR1 is SGHTA and CDR2 is FQGNSA. This CDR3 is built from 14 residues. The CDR3 nucleotides read TGTGCCAGCAGCTTAGTTCTGAGCCAAGAGGCCCAGTACTTC. Its translation: CASSLVLSQEAQYF.

V gene TRBV4-1 combines with J gene TRBJ2-7; TRBD2 matches 10 bases. The ends lost 0 bases at V and 2 bases at J; junction bases unmatched: 1. CDR3 size: 15 residues. Germline V gene lookup returns CDR1 MGHRA and CDR2 YSYEKL. Here the CDR3 reads CASSQEAGGPYEQYF. DNA of the CDR3: TGCGCCAGCAGCCAAGAAGCGGGAGGGCCCTACGAGCAGTACTTC.

This chain joins TRBV18 and TRBJ1-1; D perhaps matches TRBD1 (6 bases). Trimming took 6 bases from V and 0 from J, leaving 17 bases between them. This CDR3 has 16 residues. The germline V gene encodes CDR1 KGHSH and CDR2 LQKENI. DNA for the CDR3: TGTGCCAGCTCCCCCACGGGCGGGGGCATGAACACTGAAGCTTTCTTT. Translation gives CASSPTGGGMNTEAFF.

This clone has more than one count but fewer than ten. As DNA, the CDR3 is TGTGCCAGCAGTAAGGACGGGCTACGGAGCTCCTACGAGCAGTACTTC. Protein product: CASSKDGLRSSYEQYF. The chain uses TRBV28 and TRBJ2-7; D gene ambiguous. Germline V lookup: CDR1 MDHEN, CDR2 SYDVKM. This CDR3 is 16 amino acids long. Trimming took 5 bases from V and 0 from J, leaving 17 bases between them.

This clone has a handful of counts. The chain recombines TRBV28 with TRBJ2-7; D is possibly TRBD1 or TRBD2 (6 bases each). The CDR3 runs to 14 residues. The V end lost 5 bases, the J end lost 4 bases, and 15 bases lay between the germline ends. Germline loops: CDR1 MDHEN, CDR2 SYDVKM. CDR3 sequence: CASSARRGFYEQYF. CDR3 DNA: TGTGCCAGCAGTGCCAGGAGGGGGTTTTACGAGCAGTACTTC.

J is TRBJ2-5 and V is TRBV5-1, with a possible D match to TRBD1 (5 bases). The V gene's germline CDR1 is SGHRS and CDR2 YFSETQ. CDR3 length: 14 residues. The ends were cut back, 4 bases at V and 5 bases at J, with 15 bases in the middle. The CDR3 DNA reads as TGCGCCAGCAGCGACCTAGGGGTCGGTGAGACCCAGTACTTC. Amino acid sequence: CASSDLGVGETQYF.

Only one count was recorded for this clone. The V gene is TRBV18, the J gene TRBJ1-1; D is unclear. The V and J ends lost 4 bases and 11 bases respectively, with 23 bases between them. The length of the CDR3 is 15 residues. Germline assignment: CDR1 KGHSH and CDR2 LQKENI. CDR3 in amino acids: CASSLNGRAPGQAFF. The DNA of the CDR3 is TGTGCCAGCTCACTCAACGGTCGGGCCCCCGGTCAGGCTTTCTTT.

As DNA, the CDR3 is TGTGCCAGCATTGAGGGGACACTTAAGGACATTCAGTACTTC. Protein: CASIEGTLKDIQYF. V gene TRBV2 combines with J gene TRBJ2-4; tentatively, D is TRBD1 (6 bases). This CDR3 has 14 amino acids. Germline V gene sequence: CDR1 SNHLY, CDR2 FYNNEI. With 7 bases removed from V and 8 bases from J, the gap between germline ends came to 18 bases.

The chain links TRBV10-3 to TRBJ2-2; TRBD2 agrees at 8 bases. Per the germline V gene, CDR1 is ENHRY and CDR2 is SYGVKD. The CDR3 has 16 amino acids. The V and J ends lost 4 bases and 1 base, in that order; junction bases with no gene match: 5. The CDR3: CAISGPGLGNTGELFF. DNA of the CDR3: TGTGCCATCAGTGGCCCGGGACTAGGGAACACCGGGGAGCTGTTTTTT.

The chain joins TRBV5-8 to TRBJ1-5; 8 bases match TRBD1. With V trimmed by 5 bases and J by 5 bases, 6 bases remained unmatched. The germline CDR1 and CDR2 sequences are SGHTS and YDEGEE. This CDR3 comprises 14 residues. The chain's CDR3 is CASRGDRGDQPQHF. Here the CDR3 DNA reads TGTGCCAGCAGGGGAGACAGGGGCGATCAGCCCCAGCATTTT.

The CDR3 here is CASSIDRPGTGNYGYTF. CDR3 DNA sequence: TGTGCCAGTAGTATAGACCGTCCCGGGACAGGGAACTATGGCTACACCTTC. This chain links TRBV19 with TRBJ1-2; 9 bases line up with TRBD1. Germline V gene data show CDR1 as LNHDA and CDR2 as SQIVND (reference sequence). This CDR3 has 17 residues. Trimming cost V 0 bases and J 2 bases; bases outside gene matches: 7.

V and J are TRBV7-9 and TRBJ1-5, with D possibly matching TRBD1 (5 bases). The CDR3 has 15 amino acids. CDR1 and CDR2 from the germline V gene are SEHNR and FQNEAQ (reference sequence). The ends were cut back, 3 bases at V and 4 bases at J, with 13 bases in the middle. The CDR3 region is CASSFDGARNQPQHF. The CDR3 nucleotides read TGTGCCAGCAGCTTTGATGGGGCTCGGAATCAGCCCCAGCATTTT.